The clone carrying this T cell receptor beta chain was recorded once. This entry is derived from a study of cytomegalovirus exposure and HLA in healthy donors. Germline CDR1 is SGHTS and CDR2 is YDEGEE. Trimming pared 1 base from V and 4 bases from J, leaving 12 bases between. The CDR3 runs 15 residues. PCR primers comprised 60 Vbeta and 13 Jbeta primers. Original processing methods: Unique TCR beta chains totaled around 86 million in a later count, with 8.5 million to 12 million of them shared. The data were produced by immunoSEQ multiplex PCR, yet TCRdb's version contains in-frame clones alone and is incomplete. The DNA was the basis for D and trimming; V, J and clone size are from that table. The sample shows under 200,000 clones, around 72% of them seen only once.

This sequence joins TRBV5-8 and TRBJ1-3, with D possibly TRBD1 on 6 matching bases. The clonotype was recovered from a woman aged 50 to 60 in good health and CMV-seropositive. The sample consisted of PBMCs. The CDR3 region is CASSLRAGAGNTIYF. The CDR3 nucleotides are TGTGCCAGCAGCTTGAGGGCAGGGGCCGGAAACACCATATATTTT.